This T cell receptor beta chain was captured in a study of cytomegalovirus exposure and HLA in healthy donors. Study conclusions and caveats: Among TCR beta chains, those listed as cytomegalovirus-associated numbered some 160.

A remark on this clone: Its antigen is still unknown.

Data came from immunoSEQ multiplex PCR; TCRdb stores just in-frame clones and leaves some out. Here the sample spans tens of thousands of clones, 85% to 95% being singletons. This CDR3 is 13 amino acids long. Germline values: CDR1 MNHEY, CDR2 SVGAGI. Trimming took 2 bases from V and 3 from J, leaving 7 bases between them. The chain recombines TRBV6-5 with TRBJ1-1; D may be TRBD1 (5 bases). The sequencing input was PBMCs. The TCR was taken from a man between 18 and 29 years old in good health and CMV-seronegative. As DNA, the CDR3 is TGTGCCAGCAGTTACGACAGATACACTGAAGCTTTCTTT. It specifies CASSYDRYTEAFF.